This TCR beta chain was identified during a study of somatic mutations in cytotoxic T cells in rheumatoid arthritis. Overall study results and limits: Some patients, about an eighth of the roughly 60, had a largest CD8+ clone that exceeded 20% of CD8+ cells. Among rheumatoid arthritis patients, TRBV07 appeared slightly underrepresented, and this finding was left without any adjustment for multiple comparisons.

CD4+ cells and CD8+ cells were each obtained through positive magnetic bead selection, and their purity was assessed by flow cytometry. Trimming shortened V by 0 bases and J by 3 bases, and 10 bases separated the two germline ends. The CDR3 runs 15 residues. Germline loops: CDR1 MGHRA, CDR2 YSYEKL. This clone was recorded once. As yet, its antigen is unknown. Profiling relied on immunoSEQ multiplex PCR, and the TCRdb table lists in-frame clones only, not all of them. Of some 18,000 clones listed, about 80% are singletons. Sequenced material: CD8+ T cells sorted from blood. This clonotype was obtained from an adult with rheumatoid arthritis. This rearrangement joins TRBV4-1 to TRBJ2-3, with D perhaps matching TRBD2 (6 bases). Here the CDR3 reads CASSQDSLATDTQYF. CDR3 bases: TGCGCCAGCAGCCAAGATTCACTAGCAACAGATACGCAGTATTTT.